What follows is one T cell receptor (beta chain) and its context. Its antigen remains unknown. The sample belongs to a study of cytomegalovirus exposure and HLA in healthy donors. Background on the study: Within an early data release were 65 million to 90 million unique TCRs drawn from HLA-typed donors. General study results and limits: Analyzed later, most CMV-associated TCR beta chains appeared HLA-restricted. What a later analysis showed was that several of the most significant clusters appeared linked to common viral pathogens. There were some V segments, including TRBV6-2 and TRBV6-3, excluded as indistinguishable.

Germline CDR1 and CDR2: MNHEY and SMNVEV (reference sequence). The CDR3 is 17 residues long. Trimming at V came to 0 bases and at J to 0 bases, leaving 1 base not matched to a gene. This PCR relied on a set of 60 Vbeta primers and 13 Jbeta primers. Measured with immunoSEQ multiplex PCR; TCRdb has only the in-frame clones, and not every one. This sample has about 170,000 clones; around 84% occur once, and the top ten carry 2% to 2.5%. The clonotype comes from a man aged 18 to 30 in good health and CMV-seropositive. This sequence joins TRBV27 and TRBJ2-3; 12 bases fit TRBD2. Sequenced input: PBMCs. The CDR3 loop reads CASSLSTSGGSTDTQYF. DNA for the CDR3: TGTGCCAGCAGTTTATCGACTAGCGGGGGAAGCACAGATACGCAGTATTTT.